This TCR beta chain was recovered during a study of identical twins listed by TCRdb under 2016. Study-wide context: The study deep-sequenced TCR alpha and beta repertoires from monozygotic twins, unrelated adults of various ages and cord blood to test whether fetal clonotypes persist. To rule out contamination, replicate twin experiments were performed at different times with different library preparation protocols.

Every donor was a healthy Caucasian. Three pairs of female monozygotic twins, all aged roughly 18 to 29 years, were included in the twin cohort. Positive isolation kits from Invitrogen were used to isolate the CD4+ and CD8+ T cell populations. Inclusive of the bounding cysteine and phenylalanine, the CDR3 is 12 residues long. The CDR3 DNA has 36 bases and is translated from base 1. Between the V and J ends, shortened by 5 bases and 10 bases respectively, the junction contains 12 bases. The protocol used for the library was 5' RACE. Sequenced using an Illumina HiSeq 2000. A universal primer binding site was introduced by template switching, and a unique molecular identifier was present in the final cDNA, enabling accurate counting of TCR cDNA molecules. First-strand cDNA for TCR alpha and beta chains was synthesized from specific primers in the conserved constant-segment region. To control for contamination, every cDNA library carried two barcodes: a SMART-Mk sample barcode plus Illumina barcodes. TruSeq adapter sequences along with Illumina sample barcodes were introduced in two successive PCR steps. TCR alpha and beta cDNA libraries were sequenced on the Illumina HiSeq platform with custom primers. The paper's processing steps were these. MiGEC was used to process raw reads and extract unique molecular identifiers, and MiXCR was used to find CDR3 positions. For each individual, recombination models were inferred using an EM algorithm with the repgenHMM and IGoR tools. Shared clonotypes were analyzed with the tcR package in R, and sharing was normalized by the product of cloneset sizes. To study raw recombination without the effects of thymic and clonal selection, out-of-frame nonproductive sequences were analyzed. Clones were called with MiXCR by TCRdb after fastp trimmed the public reads at Q25, and only in-frame beta chains were retained. Each CDR3 protein gets just one entry, which takes the most common genes and DNA from the rows behind it. These V and J calls originate from TCRdb's pipeline instead of the authors' own analysis. This sample gives 500,000 to 550,000 distinct CDR3 sequences in total; approximately 20% of them show up just once. The ten largest clones take up 0.45% to 0.5% of the sample.

Overall results and qualifications from the work: Because the same donors could not be followed over many years, conclusions were based on cross-sectional statistical analysis. Invariant T cells such as MAIT and iNKT could partly confound zero-insertion analyses, though diverse VJ usage argued against this for most clonotypes. Out-of-frame TCR alpha sequences shared between twins showed an excess of low generation-probability sequences compared with coincidental sharing between unrelated individuals. Fewer insertions were carried by abundant cord blood beta clonotypes; a weaker similar trend was observed in young adult naive repertoires, while no such trend was observed in memory repertoires. In monozygotic twins, out-of-frame TCR alpha sharing was systematically underestimated by recombination models, although the models agreed with sharing between unrelated individuals. Excess twin sharing in beta out-of-frame sequences was weaker because fewer shared sequences lowered the signal-to-noise ratio.

As to this clonotype: This clone's antigen is unknown. No much larger clonotype is one base removed from it; base qualities were not supplied.

These data were also reused for a study on yellow fever vaccine responses in identical twins. The second investigation adds: According to the authors, in identical twins the way T cells responded to vaccination appeared partly convergent and partly personalized. In the study, vaccine-responding T cell clones were precisely tracked in identical twins.

The sequence joins TRBV12-3 or TRBV12-4 to TRBJ1-5; no D gene call is confident. This TCR came from a young woman in good health. Sequenced material: CD4+ T cells sorted from blood. Here is the DNA: TGTGCCAGCAGTCCCCATTTATCACCCCAGCATTTT. This translates into CASSPHLSPQHF.